Shown below are 19 T cell receptor beta chains from a single sample sequenced in a study of human T cells and chemical hapten exposure. Time point defined: pre-sensitization, week 0. Regarding treatment: therapeutic diphenylcyclopropenone sensitization with weekly scalp DPC. TCRdb reprocessed the RACE reads with MiXCR, giving one entry per CDR3 protein. The repertoire consists of under 200,000 distinct CDR3 sequences, with around 30% occurring once and the leading ten covering roughly 3%. The sequencing here drew on whole blood, taken in connection with sensitization to the hapten diphenylcyclopropenone (DPC). The receptors were gathered from a woman in her 30s with alopecia areata. Some clones in this sample may be carry-over from other donors' samples.

This clonotype has just one count. The chain uses TRBV29-1 and TRBJ2-7; D is possibly TRBD1 (5 bases). Between the trimmed V and J ends, which lost 4 bases and 6 bases, there was a span of 16 bases. Germline values: CDR1 SQVTM, CDR2 ANQGSEA. The CDR3 runs to 13 residues. CDR3: CSVGVQGNGEQYF. The DNA of the CDR3 is TGCAGCGTTGGGGTCCAGGGCAATGGCGAGCAGTACTTC.

This clonotype was recorded at least ten times. The chain couples TRBV5-1 to TRBJ2-7; TRBD2 might be the D (5 bases). The CDR3 spans 14 residues. The germline gives CDR1 SGHRS, CDR2 YFSETQ. The V end was cut by 4 bases, the J end by 0 bases, with 11 bases between. The CDR3 loop reads CASSPVGVSYEQYF. The CDR3 nucleotides are TGCGCCAGCAGCCCCGTCGGGGTCTCCTACGAGCAGTACTTC. Supplemented by reference TRBV5-1 and TRBJ2-7, the full variable domain reads KAGVTQTPRYLIKTRGQQVTLSCSPISGHRSVSWYQQTPGQGLQFLFEYFSETQRNKGNFPGRFSGRQFSNSRSEMNVSTLELGDSALYLCASSPVGVSYEQYFGPGTRLTVT.

This rearrangement joins TRBV10-3 to TRBJ1-3, with a weak D call TRBD1 (6 bases). The germline CDR1 and CDR2 sequences are ENHRY and SYGVKD. Trimming left V 4 bases short and J 2 bases short, with 15 bases between. The CDR3 has 16 amino acids. The chain's CDR3 is CAISVTGSAAGNTIYF. The CDR3 nucleotides read TGTGCCATCAGTGTTACAGGGTCCGCGGCTGGAAACACCATATATTTT.

In this sample, this clonotype turned up a few times. The chain carries TRBV4-3 and TRBJ2-3, with D possibly being TRBD1 (6 bases). The CDR3 spans 14 residues. The germline CDR1 and CDR2 sequences are LGHNA and YSLEER. Trimming left V 3 bases short and J 0 bases short, with 7 bases between. DNA of the CDR3: TGCGCCAGCAGCCACGGACAGAGCACAGATACGCAGTATTTT. It specifies CASSHGQSTDTQYF.

A few counts support this clonotype. The chain uses TRBV4-1 and TRBJ1-4; D remains unclear. Trimming took 2 bases from V and 9 from J, leaving 16 bases between them. The V gene's germline CDR1 is MGHRA and CDR2 YSYEKL. This CDR3 spans 15 amino acids. The CDR3 sequence is CASSQLGRETKKLFF. CDR3 DNA sequence: TGCGCCAGCAGCCAATTAGGGAGGGAGACGAAAAAACTGTTTTTT.

The chain links TRBV28 to TRBJ1-2; 7 positions agree with TRBD1. Trimming cost V 5 bases and J 3 bases; bases outside gene matches: 12. The CDR3 is made up of 16 amino acids. The germline V gene encodes CDR1 MDHEN and CDR2 SYDVKM. CDR3 sequence: CASSPYRGLYYYGYTF. CDR3 DNA: TGTGCCAGCAGTCCCTACAGGGGATTGTACTACTATGGCTACACCTTC.

The genes are TRBV29-1 and TRBJ1-2, with D tentatively TRBD1 (6 bases). Trimming pared 4 bases from V and 7 bases from J, leaving 19 bases between. CDR1 is SQVTM, CDR2 ANQGSEA, per germline. This CDR3 spans 14 amino acids. The CDR3 nucleotides are TGCAGCGTTGGGTTGGGGCAGGGGTTAGGTGGCTACACCTTC. Protein product: CSVGLGQGLGGYTF.

This clonotype has only a few counts. V and J are TRBV11-2 and TRBJ2-1, with 7 bases identical to TRBD2. CDR3 size: 16 residues. Trimming took 5 bases from V and 7 from J; bases not matched to a gene: 14. The germline V gene encodes CDR1 SGHAT and CDR2 FQNNGV. The CDR3 DNA sequence: TGTGCCAGCAGCCAGACCCCGGCCAGGCGGGGGAATGAGCAGTTCTTC. Amino acids: CASSQTPARRGNEQFF.

This clonotype appeared a few times. This chain joins TRBV20-1 and TRBJ2-7, with TRBD2 as a possible D gene (6 bases). The CDR3 is made up of 12 amino acids. Germline V gives CDR1 DFQATT, CDR2 SNEGSKA (reference sequence). Trimming pared 6 bases from V and 3 bases from J, leaving 12 bases between. The CDR3 coding sequence is TGCAGTGCCGCGGAGGGAAGCTACGAGCAGTACTTC. Amino acid sequence: CSAAEGSYEQYF.

Of note for this clonotype: The germline gene is not matched at one end of the junction; a read error may be the cause. The V call is TRBV29-1, the J call TRBJ2-1; possible D gene TRBD2, 5 bases. Germline V CDR1 and CDR2: SQVTM, ANQGSEA. This CDR3 has 12 residues. CDR3 bases: TGCAGCGTTGGTGTACGAGGGAATGAGGAGTTCTTC. Protein product: CSVGVRGNEEFF.

V is TRBV6-2 or TRBV6-3 and J is TRBJ1-6; D is ambiguous. V lost 0 bases to trimming and J lost 9 bases, with 9 bases between them. The CDR3 spans 14 residues. Germline lookup yields CDR1 MNHEY and CDR2 SVGEGT. The CDR3 is CASSYSFGGSPLHF. The DNA for the CDR3 is TGTGCCAGCAGTTACTCCTTCGGTGGTTCACCCCTCCACTTT.

This clonotype has just a few counts. This chain joins TRBV5-1 and TRBJ2-1, with a weak D call TRBD1 (6 bases). Deletions cut 5 bases from V and 10 bases from J, with 10 bases between. The germline V gene encodes CDR1 SGHRS and CDR2 YFSETQ. The CDR3 loop spans 11 amino acids. Here the CDR3 DNA reads TGCGCCAGCAGAAATGGACAGGAGCAGTTCTTC. Translated: CASRNGQEQFF.

This chain uses TRBV5-1 with TRBJ1-6, with D perhaps matching TRBD1 (6 bases). The CDR3 contains 15 residues. Germline CDR1 is SGHRS and CDR2 is YFSETQ. The V and J ends lost 7 bases and 9 bases respectively, with 20 bases between them. CDR3 DNA: TGCGCCAGCCGCGGGAAGGGGACAACCGGTTCACCCCTCCACTTT. Translated: CASRGKGTTGSPLHF.

The sample holds a few counts of this clonotype. The rearrangement links TRBV29-1 to TRBJ2-1; D gene uncertain. Germline CDR1 reads SQVTM; CDR2 reads ANQGSEA. The CDR3 totals 12 residues. Trimming stripped 6 bases from V and 8 bases from J, with 14 bases between. The CDR3 sequence is CSVSIASYEQFF. The CDR3 DNA sequence: TGCAGCGTCTCCATTGCTTCCTATGAGCAGTTCTTC.

This clonotype occurred a few times. The J gene is TRBJ1-1, the V gene TRBV10-3, with D unresolved. CDR3 length: 13 residues. CDR1 is ENHRY and CDR2 is SYGVKD in the germline V gene. V lost 0 bases and J 4 bases, leaving 6 bases between the germline ends. The CDR3 DNA reads TGTGCCATCAGTGAGTCAGTCGGCACTGAAGCTTTCTTT. Protein sequence: CAISESVGTEAFF.

The chain combines TRBV28 with TRBJ1-5; D not resolved. Germline V gene data show CDR1 as MDHEN and CDR2 as SYDVKM. Trimming pared 6 bases from V and 0 bases from J, leaving 9 bases between. The CDR3 is 14 residues long. The CDR3 loop is CASSGSYSNQPQHF. The CDR3 DNA reads TGTGCCAGCAGCGGCAGTTATAGCAATCAGCCCCAGCATTTT.

This clonotype turned up a few times. The rearrangement links TRBV5-1 to TRBJ2-2; 9 nucleotides match TRBD2. Germline-derived CDR1 and CDR2 are SGHRS and YFSETQ. This CDR3 comprises 16 residues. Trimming took 0 bases from V and 2 from J; bases not matched to a gene: 2. The CDR3 DNA is TGCGCCAGCAGCTTGGGACTAGCGGTTAACACCGGGGAGCTGTTTTTT. As protein: CASSLGLAVNTGELFF.

This clonotype was seen only a few times. V usage is TRBV5-1 and J usage is TRBJ2-1; TRBD1 is a possible D gene (5 bases). The germline CDR1 and CDR2 sequences are SGHRS and YFSETQ. V dropped 3 bases and J dropped 9 bases, with 22 bases sitting between them. The CDR3 has 16 amino acids. CDR3 residues: CASSSAILMVGAEQFF. For the CDR3, the DNA is TGCGCCAGCAGCTCAGCGATTCTGATGGTTGGGGCTGAGCAGTTCTTC.

This chain links TRBV15 with TRBJ1-6; 7 bases match TRBD1. CDR1 is LNHNV and CDR2 is YYDKDF in the germline V gene (reference sequence). V was clipped by 0 bases and J by 7 bases; unmatched bases: 3. The CDR3 runs to 15 residues. CDR3 sequence reads: CATSRDNRGNSPLHF. The CDR3 DNA reads as TGTGCCACCAGCAGAGACAACAGGGGAAATTCACCCCTCCACTTT. The full variable domain, its missing parts supplied by reference TRBV15 and TRBJ1-6, is DAMVIQNPRYQVTQFGKPVTLSCSQTLNHNVMYWYQQKSSQAPKLLFHYYDKDFNNEADTPDNFQSRRPNTSFCFLDIRSPGLGDTAMYLCATSRDNRGNSPLHFGNGTRLTVT.